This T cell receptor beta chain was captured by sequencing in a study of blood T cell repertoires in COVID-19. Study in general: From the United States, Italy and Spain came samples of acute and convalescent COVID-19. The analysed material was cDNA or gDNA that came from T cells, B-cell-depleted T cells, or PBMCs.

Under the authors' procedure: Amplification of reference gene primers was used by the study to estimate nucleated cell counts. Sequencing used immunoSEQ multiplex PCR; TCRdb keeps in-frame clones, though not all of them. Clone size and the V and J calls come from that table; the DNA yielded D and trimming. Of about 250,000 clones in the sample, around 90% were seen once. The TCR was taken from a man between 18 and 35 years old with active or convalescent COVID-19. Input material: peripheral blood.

The chain's CDR3 is CASSRDRAGIGGDYGYTF. Written as DNA, the CDR3 is TGTGCCAGCAGCCGCGACAGGGCCGGGATAGGGGGAGACTATGGCTACACCTTC. The chain combines TRBV6-2 or TRBV6-3 with TRBJ1-2; 7 nucleotides agree with TRBD1. V lost 6 bases to trimming and J lost 3 bases; unmatched junction nucleotides: 19. Germline loops: CDR1 MNHEY, CDR2 SVGEGT. This CDR3 comprises 18 residues.